One sample yielded the 22 T cell receptor beta chains listed below, sequenced in a study of blood T cells in healthy people across ages. A second PCR of about 6 to 12 cycles used a sample-barcoded 5' primer and a J-beta primer mix. MiXCR, run by TCRdb on the 5' RACE reads, gives a single entry per CDR3 protein. This sample has about 970,000 distinct CDR3 sequences, with roughly 50% found just once. Source material: blood. The source is a woman aged 55-75 years in good health.

This clonotype was detected only a few times. The rearrangement uses TRBV11-2 and TRBJ2-3, with D unclear. The V end was cut by 5 bases, the J end by 8 bases, with 17 bases between. This CDR3 is built from 14 residues. Per germline, CDR1 SGHAT and CDR2 FQNNGV. CDR3 loop: CASSPTLLTGTQYF. Written as DNA, the CDR3 is TGTGCCAGCAGCCCAACCCTCCTCACTGGTACGCAGTATTTT.

The J gene is TRBJ2-2, the V gene TRBV5-6; D is possibly TRBD1 or TRBD2 (5 bases each). Germline lookup yields CDR1 SGHDT and CDR2 YYEEEE. The ends were cut back, 2 bases at V and 6 bases at J, with 14 bases in the middle. The CDR3 has 15 amino acids. CDR3 sequence (DNA): TGTGCCAGCAGCTTCCCCCGGGACGGCGCCGGGGAGCTGTTTTTT. This codes for CASSFPRDGAGELFF.

The J gene is TRBJ2-5, the V gene TRBV27, with D tentatively TRBD1 or TRBD2 (5 bases each). The ends were cut back, 7 bases at V and 13 bases at J, with 10 bases in the middle. Germline V gives CDR1 MNHEY, CDR2 SMNVEV (reference sequence). The CDR3 covers 9 residues. CDR3 residues: CASKTGAYF. CDR3 sequence (DNA): TGTGCCAGCAAAACCGGGGCGTACTTC.

This clonotype showed up just a few times. CDR3 sequence: CASSLMADRSYGYTF. The CDR3 DNA sequence: TGTGCCAGCAGCTTGATGGCCGACCGGAGCTATGGCTACACCTTC. The chain employs TRBV5-5 and TRBJ1-2; D remains unclear. Germline V CDR1 and CDR2: SGHKS, YYEKEE (reference sequence). CDR3 length equals 15 residues. The germline V and J ends were trimmed by 1 base and 4 bases, with 14 bases remaining between them. Based on the CDR3 plus reference TRBV5-5 and TRBJ1-2, the full variable domain is DAGVTQSPTHLIKTRGQQVTLRCSPISGHKSVSWYQQVLGQGPQFIFQYYEKEERGRGNFPDRFSARQFPNYSSELNVNALLLGDSALYLCASSLMADRSYGYTFGSGTRLTVV.

The chain is built from TRBV12-3 or TRBV12-4 and TRBJ2-1; D remains unclear. The CDR3 consists of 11 residues. V was clipped by 5 bases and J by 10 bases, with 9 bases between them. CDR3 coding DNA: TGTGCCAGCAGTCCCCGTTGGGAGCAGTTCTTC. This sequence encodes CASSPRWEQFF.

This clonotype came up a few times. This chain joins TRBV21-1 and TRBJ2-3; TRBD1, the table's D call, lacks a check against the DNA. TRBV21-1 is marked as a pseudogene. The CDR3 length is 15 residues. The CDR3 loop is CASSKPGQGRDTQYF. The CDR3 nucleotides read TGTGCCAGCAGCAAACCGGGACAGGGTAGAGATACGCAGTATTTT.

This chain connects TRBV29-1 to TRBJ2-5; TRBD1 or TRBD2 may be the D gene (6 bases each). The CDR3 runs 13 residues. The germline V gene encodes CDR1 SQVTM and CDR2 ANQGSEA. V was clipped by 3 bases and J by 5 bases, with 13 bases between them. The CDR3: CSVDGGRSETQYF. In DNA, the CDR3 is TGCAGCGTTGACGGGGGCAGGTCTGAGACCCAGTACTTC.

The chain carries TRBV11-2 and TRBJ2-7; 12 positions agree with TRBD2. Germline trimming cut 5 bases from V and 2 bases from J; bases unmatched to any gene: 10. The CDR3 runs to 17 residues. CDR1 and CDR2 from the germline V gene are SGHAT and FQNNGV. The CDR3 is CASSPRLTSGRTYEQYF. CDR3 in DNA: TGTGCCAGCAGCCCCCGTCTCACTAGCGGGAGGACCTACGAGCAGTACTTC.

The chain has TRBV7-9 and TRBJ2-7, with TRBD2 matching 9 bases. The ends lost 4 bases at V and 3 bases at J; junction bases unmatched: 10. Germline lookup yields CDR1 SEHNR and CDR2 FQNEAQ (reference sequence). There are 16 residues in the CDR3. CDR3 sequence: CASSSLSGSKVYEQYF. CDR3 bases: TGTGCCAGCAGCTCACTTAGCGGGAGTAAAGTCTACGAGCAGTACTTC.

The rearrangement links TRBV29-1 to TRBJ2-1, with 10 nucleotides matching TRBD2. The CDR3 sequence is 16 residues long. In germline, CDR1 is SQVTM, CDR2 ANQGSEA. The CDR3 spells CTAAAGGVGSYNEQFF. In DNA form, the CDR3 reads TGCACCGCCGCAGCGGGAGGGGTTGGGTCCTACAATGAGCAGTTCTTC.

V is TRBV2 and J is TRBJ2-1; 10 nucleotides align to TRBD2. Germline CDR1 reads SNHLY; CDR2 reads FYNNEI. This CDR3 is built from 15 residues. V was pared by 5 bases and J by 7 bases, with 8 bases of the junction left unmatched. The chain's CDR3 is CASSTTSGDGNEQFF. The CDR3 DNA reads TGTGCCAGCAGTACAACTAGCGGGGATGGGAATGAGCAGTTCTTC.

V gene TRBV12-3 or TRBV12-4 combines with J gene TRBJ2-4; 8 bases line up with TRBD1. The DNA end favors TRBJ2-7, so the J call may be wrong. The CDR3 contains 16 residues. The CDR3 DNA sequence: TGTGCCAGCAGTTCTCTTGGACAGGGAAGTTACTACGAGCAGTACTTC. This gives the protein CASSSLGQGSYYEQYF.

Only one count was recorded for this clonotype. V and J are TRBV5-6 and TRBJ2-7, with TRBD2 matching over 13 bases. V lost 4 bases, J lost 3 bases, and 7 bases stayed unmatched. Germline V CDR1 and CDR2: SGHDT, YYEEEE. CDR3 length: 16 residues. Here the CDR3 DNA reads TGTGCCAGCAGCCCCCCCGGGACTAGCGGGATCTACGAGCAGTACTTC. Its protein product is CASSPPGTSGIYEQYF.

This clonotype has more than one count but fewer than ten. The chain is built from TRBV15 and TRBJ2-6; D not resolved. The CDR3 runs to 17 residues. Germline V gene data show CDR1 as LNHNV and CDR2 as YYDKDF (reference sequence). V gave up 0 bases and J gave up 2 bases, with 11 bases separating them. The CDR3: CATSRDLAAAGANVLTF. The CDR3 DNA follows: TGTGCCACCAGCAGAGATTTGGCAGCAGCTGGGGCCAACGTCCTGACTTTC.

The V call is TRBV5-1, the J call TRBJ2-5; 10 bases map to TRBD1. The end of the DNA aligns better with TRBJ2-7, so the J call may be wrong. Germline V gene lookup returns CDR1 SGHRS and CDR2 YFSETQ. CDR3 length equals 16 residues. CDR3 in DNA: TGCGCCAGCAGCTGGGGACAGGGGACCACCTACTACGAGCAGTACTTC. Residues: CASSWGQGTTYYEQYF.

The chain has TRBV5-1 and TRBJ2-7; TRBD1 aligns across 7 bases. The CDR3 is 15 residues long. Per the germline V gene, CDR1 is SGHRS and CDR2 is YFSETQ. V trimming: 4 bases; J trimming: 1 base; junction bases outside the gene matches: 8. This chain's CDR3 is CASSQTGSNSYEQYF. As DNA, the CDR3 is TGCGCCAGCAGCCAGACAGGGTCTAATTCCTACGAGCAGTACTTC.

This rearrangement joins TRBV11-2 to TRBJ2-5; 8 nucleotides line up with TRBD2. The J call is doubtful: the DNA matches TRBJ2-7 better. The length of the CDR3 is 15 residues. Per the germline V gene, CDR1 is SGHAT and CDR2 is FQNNGV. CDR3 residues: CASSREGLSLSEQYF. The CDR3 nucleotides are TGTGCCAGCAGCCGGGAGGGTTTAAGTTTAAGCGAGCAGTACTTC.

This rearrangement joins TRBV30 to TRBJ2-5; 7 bases agree with TRBD1. The CDR3 totals 15 residues. V gave up 0 bases and J gave up 7 bases; unmatched junction bases: 11. Germline CDR1 reads GTSNPN; CDR2 reads SVGIG (reference sequence). The CDR3 is CAWSVEGQGVRTQYF. The CDR3 bases are TGTGCCTGGAGTGTCGAAGGGCAGGGGGTTCGGACCCAGTACTTC.

The chain is built from TRBV10-3 and TRBJ2-7; unclear D gene. V dropped 3 bases and J dropped 2 bases, with 14 bases sitting between them. The CDR3 sequence is 15 residues long. Germline CDR1 reads ENHRY; CDR2 reads SYGVKD. CDR3 amino acids: CAISDWAESPYEQYF. CDR3 sequence (DNA): TGTGCCATCAGTGATTGGGCAGAGTCCCCCTACGAGCAGTACTTC.

The gene calls are TRBV3-1 and TRBJ2-7; no firm D call. The CDR3 is 12 amino acids. Per germline, CDR1 LGHDT and CDR2 YNNKEL (reference sequence). V lost 3 bases and J lost 4, with 7 bases in between. CDR3: CASSHNKYEQYF. The CDR3 DNA sequence: TGTGCCAGCAGCCACAACAAATACGAGCAGTACTTC.

This clonotype was counted between two and nine times. The V gene is TRBV27, the J gene TRBJ2-7; 7 positions agree with TRBD1. Germline lookup yields CDR1 MNHEY and CDR2 SMNVEV (reference sequence). V lost 5 bases, J lost 6 bases, and 10 bases stayed unmatched. The CDR3 is 14 amino acids. CDR3 amino acids: CASSKRARGLEQYF. The CDR3 bases are TGTGCCAGCAGTAAACGTGCGAGGGGGCTCGAGCAGTACTTC.

The chain employs TRBV5-1 and TRBJ1-4; TRBD1 might be the D (5 bases). The germline CDR1 and CDR2 sequences are SGHRS and YFSETQ. CDR3 size: 14 residues. The V and J ends lost 4 bases and 5 bases respectively, with 12 bases between them. Here the CDR3 reads CASSPGTENEKLFF. DNA for the CDR3: TGCGCCAGCAGCCCCGGGACTGAGAATGAAAAACTGTTTTTT. Using reference TRBV5-1 and TRBJ1-4 for the parts outside the CDR3, the full variable domain is KAGVTQTPRYLIKTRGQQVTLSCSPISGHRSVSWYQQTPGQGLQFLFEYFSETQRNKGNFPGRFSGRQFSNSRSEMNVSTLELGDSALYLCASSPGTENEKLFFGSGTQLSVL.